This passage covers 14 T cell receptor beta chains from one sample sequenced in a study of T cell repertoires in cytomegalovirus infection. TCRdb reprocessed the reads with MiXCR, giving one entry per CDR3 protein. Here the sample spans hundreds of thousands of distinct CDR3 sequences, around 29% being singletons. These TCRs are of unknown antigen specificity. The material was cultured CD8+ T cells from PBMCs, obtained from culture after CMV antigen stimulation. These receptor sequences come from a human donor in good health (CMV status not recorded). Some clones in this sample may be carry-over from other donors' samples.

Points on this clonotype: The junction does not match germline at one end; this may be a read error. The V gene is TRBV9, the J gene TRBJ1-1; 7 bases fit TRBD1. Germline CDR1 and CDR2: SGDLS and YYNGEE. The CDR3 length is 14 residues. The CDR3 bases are TGTGTCAGCAGCGCGACAGGGCTGGGCACTGAAGCTTTCTTT. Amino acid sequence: CVSSATGLGTEAFF.

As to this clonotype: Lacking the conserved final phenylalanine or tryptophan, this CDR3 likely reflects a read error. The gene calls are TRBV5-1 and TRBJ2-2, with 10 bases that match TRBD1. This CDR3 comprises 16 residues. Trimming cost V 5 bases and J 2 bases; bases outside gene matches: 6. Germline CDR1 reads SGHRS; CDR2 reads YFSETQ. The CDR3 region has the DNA TGCGCCAGCAGACCGACAGGGGGCGTAAACACCGGGGAGCTGTTTCTT. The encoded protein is CASRPTGGVNTGELFL.

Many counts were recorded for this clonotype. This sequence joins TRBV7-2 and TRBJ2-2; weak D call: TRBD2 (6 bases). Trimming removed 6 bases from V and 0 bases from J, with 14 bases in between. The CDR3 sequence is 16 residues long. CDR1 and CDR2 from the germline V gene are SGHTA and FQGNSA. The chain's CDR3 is CASSYEGTANTGELFF. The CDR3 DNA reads TGTGCCAGCAGTTATGAAGGGACTGCGAACACCGGGGAGCTGTTTTTT.

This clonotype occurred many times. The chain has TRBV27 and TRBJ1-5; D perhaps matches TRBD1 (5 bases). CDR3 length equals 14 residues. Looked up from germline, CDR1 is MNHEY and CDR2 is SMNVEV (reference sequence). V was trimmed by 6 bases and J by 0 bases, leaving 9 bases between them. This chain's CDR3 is CASSGDGSNQPQHF. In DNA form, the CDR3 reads TGTGCCAGCAGCGGGGACGGTAGCAATCAGCCCCAGCATTTT.

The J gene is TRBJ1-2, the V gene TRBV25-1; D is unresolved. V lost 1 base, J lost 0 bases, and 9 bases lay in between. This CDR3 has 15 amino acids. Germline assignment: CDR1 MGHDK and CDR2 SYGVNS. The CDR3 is CASSEFFGTNYGYTF. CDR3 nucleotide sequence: TGTGCCAGCAGTGAATTCTTCGGGACTAACTATGGCTACACCTTC.

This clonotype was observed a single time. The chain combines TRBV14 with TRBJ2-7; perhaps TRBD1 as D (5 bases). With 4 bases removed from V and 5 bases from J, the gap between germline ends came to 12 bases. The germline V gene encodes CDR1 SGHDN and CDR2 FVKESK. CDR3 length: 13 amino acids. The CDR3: CASSPQGTHEQYV. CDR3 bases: TGTGCCAGCAGCCCTCAGGGTACCCACGAGCAGTACGTC.

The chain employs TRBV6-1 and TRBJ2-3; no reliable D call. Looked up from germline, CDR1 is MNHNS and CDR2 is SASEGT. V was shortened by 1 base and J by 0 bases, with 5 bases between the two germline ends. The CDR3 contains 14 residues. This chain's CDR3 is CASSEVTSTDTQYF. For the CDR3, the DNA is TGTGCCAGCAGTGAAGTTACGAGCACAGATACGCAGTATTTT.

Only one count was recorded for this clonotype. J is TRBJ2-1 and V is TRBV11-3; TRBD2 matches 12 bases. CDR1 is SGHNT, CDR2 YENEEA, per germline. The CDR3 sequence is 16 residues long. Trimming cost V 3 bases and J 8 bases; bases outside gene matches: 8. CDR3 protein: CASSFLGLAGIDEQFF. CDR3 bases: TGTGCCAGCAGCTTCCTCGGACTAGCGGGGATAGATGAGCAGTTCTTC.

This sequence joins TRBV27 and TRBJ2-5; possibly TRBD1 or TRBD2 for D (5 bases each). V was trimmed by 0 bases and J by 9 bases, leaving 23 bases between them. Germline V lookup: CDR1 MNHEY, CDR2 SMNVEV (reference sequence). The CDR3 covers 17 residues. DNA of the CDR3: TGTGCCAGCAGTTTATCGCACAACCGGGACCGCAAACAGGCCCAGTACTTC. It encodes CASSLSHNRDRKQAQYF.

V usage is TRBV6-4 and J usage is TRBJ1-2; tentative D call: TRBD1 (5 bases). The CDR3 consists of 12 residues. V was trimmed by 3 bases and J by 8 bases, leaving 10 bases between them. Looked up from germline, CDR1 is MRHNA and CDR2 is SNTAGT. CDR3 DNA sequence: TGTGCCAGCAGTGATGGGGGTGGCGGCTACACCTTC. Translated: CASSDGGGGYTF.

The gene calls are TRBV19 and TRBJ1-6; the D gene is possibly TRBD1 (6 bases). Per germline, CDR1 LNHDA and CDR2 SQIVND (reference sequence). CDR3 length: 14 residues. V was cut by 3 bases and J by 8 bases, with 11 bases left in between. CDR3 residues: CASSMGGLDSPLHF. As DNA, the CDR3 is TGTGCCAGTAGTATGGGGGGCCTAGATTCACCCCTCCACTTT. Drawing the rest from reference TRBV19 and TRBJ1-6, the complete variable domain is DGGITQSPKYLFRKEGQNVTLSCEQNLNHDAMYWYRQDPGQGLRLIYYSQIVNDFQKGDIAEGYSVSREKKESFPLTVTSAQKNPTAFYLCASSMGGLDSPLHFGNGTRLTVT.

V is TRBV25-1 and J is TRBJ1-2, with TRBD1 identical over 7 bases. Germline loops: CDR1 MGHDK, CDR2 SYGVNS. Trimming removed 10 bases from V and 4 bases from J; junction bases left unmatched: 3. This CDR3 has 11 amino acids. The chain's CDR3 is CATRTGYGYTF. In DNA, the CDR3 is TGTGCCACCAGGACAGGCTATGGCTACACCTTC.

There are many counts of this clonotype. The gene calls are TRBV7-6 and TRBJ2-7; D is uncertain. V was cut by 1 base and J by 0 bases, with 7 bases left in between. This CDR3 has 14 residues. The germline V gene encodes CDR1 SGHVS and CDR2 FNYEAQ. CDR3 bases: TGTGCCAGCAGCTTAGAGGCTAGCTCCTACGAGCAGTACTTC. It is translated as CASSLEASSYEQYF.

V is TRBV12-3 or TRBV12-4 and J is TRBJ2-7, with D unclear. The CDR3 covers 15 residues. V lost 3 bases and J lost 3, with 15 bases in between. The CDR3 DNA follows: TGTGCCAGCAGTTTTTCCCGCTTGCCCATCTACGAGCAGTACTTC. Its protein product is CASSFSRLPIYEQYF.